The 19 T cell receptor beta chains below were found in one sample sequenced in a study of CD8+CD57+ T cells in acquired aplastic anemia listed by TCRdb under 2018. Sequencing took place on an Illumina HiSeq 2000. Genomic DNA was used as template for profiling of TCR beta VDJ combinations and CDR3 sequences. TCRdb applied fastp at Q25 and MiXCR to the public reads, then kept only in-frame beta chains. One record per CDR3 amino acid sequence lists the most common genes and DNA. The sample yields 210,000 or so distinct CDR3 sequences; roughly 50% were counted once. Of the sample, about 20% is held by the ten largest clones. Expansion of CD8+CD57+ cells had been shown by flow cytometry in the patients chosen for sequencing. Source material: sorted CD4+, CD8+, or CD8+CD57+ T cells (not recorded which) from PBMCs. All receptors come from a human donor with aplastic anemia.

The sample holds many counts of this clonotype. V is TRBV19 and J is TRBJ2-2; no clear D. The CDR3 extends over 14 amino acids. Germline-derived CDR1 and CDR2 are LNHDA and SQIVND (reference sequence). V lost 1 base and J lost 7, with 10 bases in between. The CDR3 nucleotides are TGTGCCAGTAGTATAGCCCCCCGTGGCGGGGAGCTGTTTTTT. It codes for CASSIAPRGGELFF.

This clonotype occurred many times. J is TRBJ2-7 and V is TRBV5-1; 9 bases are a match to TRBD2. The germline CDR1 and CDR2 sequences are SGHRS and YFSETQ. The CDR3 is made up of 17 amino acids. V lost 0 bases, J lost 7 bases, and 14 bases stayed unmatched. CDR3 loop: CASSLAGGGGASWEQYF. Written as DNA, the CDR3 is TGCGCCAGCAGCTTGGCCGGGGGCGGGGGGGCTTCTTGGGAGCAGTACTTC.

This chain connects TRBV20-1 to TRBJ1-1; D is perhaps TRBD1 (5 bases). The ends were cut back, 5 bases at V and 1 base at J, with 14 bases in the middle. From germline, CDR1 is DFQATT and CDR2 SNEGSKA (reference sequence). This CDR3 is built from 14 residues. CDR3 sequence reads: CSAGRQLRNTEAFF. CDR3 in DNA: TGCAGTGCTGGGCGACAGCTGAGGAACACTGAAGCTTTCTTT.

In regard to this clonotype: At one boundary the junction diverges from the germline segment, which might be a read error. Here the CDR3 DNA reads TGCAGTGCTAGAGGACGGGGGCGCGACACTGAGGCTTTCTTT. This encodes CSARGRGRDTEAFF. This chain uses TRBV20-1 with TRBJ1-1, with D possibly matching TRBD1 (6 bases). The CDR3 is made up of 14 amino acids. Germline V gives CDR1 DFQATT, CDR2 SNEGSKA (reference sequence).

The rearrangement joins TRBV12-3 or TRBV12-4 to TRBJ2-5; TRBD2 agrees at 8 bases. V was pared by 4 bases and J by 6 bases, with 7 bases of the junction left unmatched. CDR3 length: 14 residues. The CDR3 reads CASSSGGDRKTQYF. The CDR3 DNA reads TGTGCCAGCAGTTCCGGGGGGGACCGAAAGACCCAGTACTTC.

The chain joins TRBV7-2 to TRBJ1-3; no clear D gene. CDR1 and CDR2 (germline): SGHTA, FQGNSA. CDR3 length equals 14 residues. V was shortened by 1 base and J by 2 bases, with 6 bases between the two germline ends. The CDR3 DNA is TGTGCCAGCAGCTTAGGAAATGCTGGAAACACCATATATTTT. Its protein product is CASSLGNAGNTIYF.

The chain is built from TRBV7-9 and TRBJ2-1; possible D gene TRBD2, 5 bases. CDR1 is SEHNR, CDR2 FQNEAQ, per germline (reference sequence). V was cut by 0 bases and J by 9 bases, with 9 bases left in between. The CDR3 has 13 residues. The CDR3 DNA reads TGTGCCAGCAGCTTAGCCGGGGAGCTTGAGCAGTTCTTC. This sequence encodes CASSLAGELEQFF. The whole variable domain, remainder taken from reference TRBV7-9 and TRBJ2-1, is DTGVSQNPRHKITKRGQNVTFRCDPISEHNRLYWYRQTLGQGPEFLTYFQNEAQLEKSRLLSDRFSAERPKGSFSTLEIQRTEQGDSAMYLCASSLAGELEQFFGPGTRLTVL.

This clonotype was seen only a few times. The rearrangement uses TRBV18 and TRBJ2-3; D not certain. V lost 5 bases, J lost 9 bases, and 15 bases lay in between. CDR1 and CDR2 (germline): KGHSH, LQKENI. The CDR3 is made up of 13 amino acids. The CDR3 nucleotides are TGTGCCAGCTCAGATGTTCAAACGGGCACGCAGTATTTT. It translates to CASSDVQTGTQYF.

In its sample, this clonotype was seen many times. This chain links TRBV20-1 with TRBJ1-2, with D maybe TRBD1 (6 bases). The CDR3 has 13 residues. Germline CDR1 and CDR2: DFQATT and SNEGSKA (reference sequence). Trimming took off 3 bases at V and 2 bases at J, with 10 bases between the two ends. This chain's CDR3 is CSARDSTNYGYTF. In DNA form, the CDR3 reads TGCAGTGCTAGGGACAGCACGAACTATGGCTACACCTTC.

This chain connects TRBV7-9 to TRBJ1-2; 9 bases agree with TRBD1. J was trimmed by 3 bases and V by 4 bases; bases with no gene match: 6. Germline V gene data show CDR1 as SEHNR and CDR2 as FQNEAQ (reference sequence). The CDR3 has 15 amino acids. The CDR3 sequence is CASSYRDREDYGYTF. The CDR3 DNA reads as TGTGCCAGCAGCTACCGGGACAGGGAGGACTATGGCTACACCTTC.

This clonotype was seen ten or more times. A junction boundary mismatches the germline segment, possibly from a read error. The V call is TRBV7-7, the J call TRBJ2-5, with D unclear. Germline assignment: CDR1 SSHAT and CDR2 FNYEAQ (reference sequence). The CDR3 has 15 residues. In DNA, the CDR3 is TGTGCTAGCAGTTGGGGTGACGAGACCCAAGAGACCCAGTACTTC. It encodes CASSWGDETQETQYF.

This clonotype was detected only a few times. V and J are TRBV27 and TRBJ1-1; weak D call: TRBD1 (6 bases). The V gene's germline CDR1 is MNHEY and CDR2 SMNVEV (reference sequence). Trimming pared 9 bases from V and 4 bases from J, leaving 15 bases between. The CDR3 is 13 residues long. The CDR3 coding sequence is TGTGCCAGTTGGGGGGCGGGGGTCACTGAAGCTTTCTTT. It specifies CASWGAGVTEAFF.

There are many counts of this clonotype. V usage is TRBV20-1 and J usage is TRBJ2-3; possible D gene TRBD2, 6 bases. The CDR3 is made up of 15 amino acids. From germline, CDR1 is DFQATT and CDR2 SNEGSKA (reference sequence). V lost 3 bases and J 2 bases, leaving 15 bases between the germline ends. The CDR3 loop reads CSASFGRLPTDTQYF. DNA for the CDR3: TGCAGTGCTAGCTTTGGGAGGCTTCCCACAGATACGCAGTATTTT.

In this sample, this clonotype turned up many times. The rearrangement joins TRBV5-1 to TRBJ2-2, with 8 bases identical to TRBD2. With V trimmed by 0 bases and J by 5 bases, 3 bases remained unmatched. The CDR3 consists of 15 residues. CDR1 SGHRS and CDR2 YFSETQ come from the germline V gene. The CDR3, as DNA: TGCGCCAGCAGCTTGGCGGGGGGGCGTACCGGGGAGCTGTTTTTT. Residues: CASSLAGGRTGELFF.

This clonotype was seen ten or more times. The V and J genes are TRBV19 and TRBJ1-1; D may be TRBD1 (5 bases). The V end lost 5 bases, the J end lost 0 bases, and 10 bases lay between the germline ends. CDR3 size: 14 residues. Germline loops: CDR1 LNHDA, CDR2 SQIVND (reference sequence). The CDR3 loop reads CASSPGRVNTEAFF. The CDR3 coding sequence is TGTGCCAGTAGTCCGGGACGGGTGAACACTGAAGCTTTCTTT.

This clonotype was seen just once. The V gene is TRBV2, the J gene TRBJ1-1; weak D call: TRBD1 (6 bases). Germline lookup yields CDR1 SNHLY and CDR2 FYNNEI. The CDR3 loop spans 16 amino acids. V was trimmed by 8 bases and J by 3 bases, leaving 22 bases between them. The CDR3 DNA reads as TGTGCCAGCGGGGGACTCGTCGGGGGGCGAGACACTGAAGCTTTCTTT. This translates into CASGGLVGGRDTEAFF.

The chain is built from TRBV7-3 and TRBJ1-1, with D unclear. The CDR3 length is 13 residues. The V gene lost 5 bases and the J gene lost 3 bases, with 10 bases spanning the gap. From germline, CDR1 is SGHTA and CDR2 FQGTGA. The CDR3 protein is CASSRTPDTEAFF. CDR3 sequence (DNA): TGTGCCAGCAGCAGGACCCCTGACACTGAAGCTTTCTTT.

The rearrangement joins TRBV15 to TRBJ2-2; 9 nucleotides line up with TRBD1. Germline assignment: CDR1 LNHNV and CDR2 YYDKDF (reference sequence). CDR3 size: 16 residues. V trimming: 9 bases; J trimming: 5 bases; junction bases outside the gene matches: 13. CDR3 sequence: CATKNGQGWETGELFF. In nucleotides, the CDR3 is TGTGCCACAAAGAACGGACAGGGGTGGGAAACCGGGGAGCTGTTTTTT.

Written as DNA, the CDR3 is TGCAGTGCTTCGATACAGGGGAACGGCTACACCTTC. Its translation: CSASIQGNGYTF. The chain employs TRBV20-1 and TRBJ1-2; 7 bases line up with TRBD1. This CDR3 comprises 12 residues. Germline assignment: CDR1 DFQATT and CDR2 SNEGSKA (reference sequence). The trim removed 5 bases at V and 8 bases at J, leaving 8 bases unmatched.